Included here is one T cell receptor beta chain sequence, with context. Its antigen is not known. These data come from a study of T cell responses to AZD1222 COVID-19 vaccine. Study-level points and caveats: Only a handful of people who got AZD1222 tested seropositive at baseline. Spike-specific TCRs gained breadth and depth after people received two AZD1222 doses. Clonal diversity was possibly underestimated; the donors were predominantly white British and more often female.

TCRdb's copy holds only in-frame clones and misses some; the assay was immunoSEQ multiplex PCR. The top ten clones hold over 7% of a sample with roughly 110,000 clones, about 90% of them seen once. The CDR3 runs to 15 residues. V lost 0 bases and J lost 3, with 7 bases in between. Germline V lookup: CDR1 SGHKS, CDR2 YYEKEE (reference sequence). The starting material was peripheral blood, obtained 28 days after the second AZD1222 dose. The TCR was taken from an adult who received the AZD1222 COVID-19 vaccine. The V gene is TRBV5-5, the J gene TRBJ1-6; D not resolved. The CDR3 DNA is TGTGCCAGCAGCTTGGCCGGCGGCTATAATTCACCCCTCCACTTT. Its protein is CASSLAGGYNSPLHF.